This T cell receptor (beta chain) was obtained from a study of shared clonotypes between healthy human individuals. The assay used deep level. Sequenced by immunoSEQ multiplex PCR; TCRdb stores in-frame clones only, minus some. Of about 2 million clones listed, roughly 94% are singletons. Trimming removed 8 bases from V and 8 bases from J, with 12 bases in between. Germline values: CDR1 LNHDA, CDR2 SQIVND (reference sequence). The CDR3 length is 12 residues. The chain combines TRBV19 with TRBJ1-4; no definite D call. The material sequenced was naive CD4+ T cells sorted from blood. The subset is: CD45RA+ positively selected. This clonotype was obtained from a man between 18 and 35 years old in good health. CDR3 sequence: CASGTPIEKLFF. In DNA, the CDR3 is TGTGCCAGTGGCACACCGATCGAAAAACTGTTTTTT.